This is a list of T cell receptor beta chains from one sample in a study of blood T cell repertoires in COVID-19. This table comes from immunoSEQ multiplex PCR, and its TCRdb copy is limited to in-frame clones, with some not included. Among some 240,000 clones listed, 75% to 90% were seen once. The sample comprised peripheral blood. The receptor source for this set is a woman aged 40-49 years who had recovered from COVID-19. Each CDR3 is given with its conserved first and last residue. A D gene is named only where the DNA matches it firmly. The size entry is marked missing in some rows and otherwise reads once, few, many or a size class.

J	V	D	size	CDR3	DNA
TRBJ1-1	TRBV7-2	.	.	CASSFGSSSTEAFF	TGTGCCAGCAGCTTCGGGTCGAGTAGCACTGAAGCTTTCTTT
TRBJ1-2	TRBV12-5	.	.	CASGFSPLYGYGYTF	TGTGCTAGTGGTTTCTCGCCCCTCTACGGCTATGGCTACACCTTC
TRBJ1-6	TRBV27	.	.	CASGTNRNSPLHF	TGTGCCAGCGGTACAAACAGGAATTCACCCCTCCACTTT
TRBJ1-1	TRBV7-9	TRBD1	.	CASSPRDSGEDTEAFF	TGTGCCAGCAGCCCCCGGGACAGCGGAGAGGACACTGAAGCTTTCTTT
TRBJ2-3	TRBV9	TRBD2	once	CASSLSGGGHRTDTQYF	TGTGCCAGCAGCTTGTCTGGCGGGGGGCACCGCACAGATACGCAGTATTTT
TRBJ2-1	TRBV12-3/TRBV12-4	.	.	CASRGQGGGEQFF	TGTGCCAGCAGGGGGCAGGGTGGTGGTGAGCAGTTCTTC
TRBJ2-5	TRBV11-2	TRBD1	.	CASSLAGRGLETQYF	TGTGCCAGCAGCTTAGCGGGTAGGGGGCTGGAGACCCAGTACTTC
TRBJ1-2	TRBV5-1	TRBD1	.	CASSLAQGADGYTF	TGCGCCAGCAGCTTGGCCCAGGGGGCGGATGGCTACACCTTC
TRBJ1-2	TRBV6-5	TRBD1	once	CASSYTGGDYGYTF	TGTGCCAGCAGTTACACAGGGGGCGACTATGGCTACACCTTC
TRBJ2-2	TRBV18	TRBD2	.	CASSQSPSGATGELFF	TGTGCCAGCTCACAATCCCCTAGCGGGGCTACCGGGGAGCTGTTTTTT
TRBJ1-1	TRBV3-1/TRBV3-2	.	.	CASSHAGSEKKAFF	TGTGCCAGCAGCCATGCCGGGTCCGAAAAGAAAGCTTTCTTT
TRBJ1-1	TRBV27	.	.	CASSLSNGAEAFF	TGTGCCAGCAGTTTATCGAACGGAGCTGAAGCTTTCTTT
TRBJ1-2	TRBV30	TRBD1	.	CAEGRGQRGYGYTF	TGTGCCGAGGGCAGGGGGCAACGGGGGTATGGCTACACCTTC
TRBJ2-3	TRBV12-3/TRBV12-4	.	.	CASSLIGTDTQYF	TGTGCCAGCAGTTTAATAGGCACAGATACGCAGTATTTT
TRBJ2-5	TRBV5-6	TRBD2	.	CASSLMRLGRGETQYF	TGTGCCAGCAGCCTTATGCGGTTGGGGAGGGGAGAGACCCAGTACTTC
TRBJ2-2	TRBV7-2	.	.	CASSLASLTGELFF	TGTGCCAGCAGCTTAGCCTCCCTTACCGGGGAGCTGTTTTTT
TRBJ1-5	TRBV28	.	.	CASSPYKKPSNQPQHF	TGTGCCAGCAGTCCCTATAAGAAACCAAGCAATCAGCCCCAGCATTTT
TRBJ1-1	TRBV20-1	.	.	CSARLVKAFF	TGCAGTGCCAGGCTCGTGAAAGCTTTCTTT
TRBJ2-3	TRBV6-6	.	few	CASSPSLITSTDTQYF	TGTGCCAGCAGCCCCTCCCTAATTACTAGCACAGATACGCAGTATTTT
TRBJ2-1	TRBV7-2	.	.	CASSWDFKGNEQFF	TGTGCCAGCAGTTGGGACTTTAAGGGGAATGAGCAGTTCTTC
TRBJ2-2	TRBV18	.	once	CASSPYDQTTGELFF	TGTGCCAGCTCACCATATGACCAGACTACCGGGGAGCTGTTTTTT
TRBJ1-6	TRBV7-9	.	.	CASTPGGDNSPLHF	TGTGCCAGCACCCCCGGGGGGGATAATTCACCCCTCCACTTT